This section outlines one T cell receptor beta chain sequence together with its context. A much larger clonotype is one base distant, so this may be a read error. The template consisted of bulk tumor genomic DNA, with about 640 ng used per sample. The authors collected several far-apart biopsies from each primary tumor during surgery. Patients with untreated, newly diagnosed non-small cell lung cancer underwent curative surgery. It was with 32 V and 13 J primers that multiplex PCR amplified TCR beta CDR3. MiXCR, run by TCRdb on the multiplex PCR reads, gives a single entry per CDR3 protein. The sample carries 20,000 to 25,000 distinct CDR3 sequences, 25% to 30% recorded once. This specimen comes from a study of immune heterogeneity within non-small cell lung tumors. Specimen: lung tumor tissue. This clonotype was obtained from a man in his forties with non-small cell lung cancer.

CDR3 residues: CATSDFRWNMNTQYF. The CDR3 coding sequence is TGTGCCACCAGTGATTTTCGGTGGAATATGAATACGCAGTATTTT. The chain has TRBV24-1 and TRBJ2-3, with no clear D. V shed 1 base and J shed 7 bases, with 14 bases lying between them. The CDR3 consists of 15 residues. Germline values: CDR1 KGHDR, CDR2 SFDVKD.